This TCR beta chain was documented in a study of blood T cell repertoires in COVID-19. Overall study context: The United States, Italy and Spain were the sources of the acute and convalescent COVID-19 samples. PBMCs, B-cell-depleted T cells, or T cells were the source of the cDNA or gDNA that made up the material.

Trimming removed 4 bases from V and 5 bases from J, with 14 bases in between. Per germline, CDR1 LGHDT and CDR2 YNNKEL (reference sequence). CDR3 length equals 14 residues. Original analysis: The authors estimated nucleated cell counts from reference gene primer amplification. Some clones are missing from TCRdb's copy, which holds only in-frame ones; the method was immunoSEQ multiplex PCR. The DNA gave D and trimming, while V, J and clone size come from that table. The profile shows about 140,000 clones, over 65% of them singletons. The rearrangement links TRBV3-1 (or the pseudogene TRBV3-2) to TRBJ1-1; D not resolved. This TCR was recovered from a human donor in a cohort sampled during active COVID-19. The sample was peripheral blood. Here the CDR3 reads CASSRREAGTEAFF. The CDR3 nucleotides read TGTGCCAGCAGCCGGAGGGAGGCCGGGACTGAAGCTTTCTTT.